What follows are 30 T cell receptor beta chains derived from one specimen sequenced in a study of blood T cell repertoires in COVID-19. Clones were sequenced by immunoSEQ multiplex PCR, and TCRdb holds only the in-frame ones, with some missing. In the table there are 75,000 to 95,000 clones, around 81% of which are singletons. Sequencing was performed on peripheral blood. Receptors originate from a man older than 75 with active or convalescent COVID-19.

The CDR3 DNA reads TGTGCCAGCAGTTCCTTTGGACAGGGTTTTAAGCCCCAGCATTTT. Its protein is CASSSFGQGFKPQHF. The chain joins TRBV28 to TRBJ1-5; 8 nucleotides match TRBD1. V lost 4 bases and J lost 8; bases outside the gene matches: 10. Per germline, CDR1 MDHEN and CDR2 SYDVKM. The CDR3 sequence is 15 residues long.

The CDR3 region has the DNA TGTGCCAGCAGCCCCCGACGGGGGACCTATGGCTACACCTTC. As protein: CASSPRRGTYGYTF. This chain uses TRBV27 with TRBJ1-2, with a weak D call TRBD1 (5 bases). CDR1 MNHEY and CDR2 SMNVEV come from the germline V gene (reference sequence). The CDR3 totals 14 residues. V lost 6 bases and J 4 bases, leaving 15 bases between the germline ends.

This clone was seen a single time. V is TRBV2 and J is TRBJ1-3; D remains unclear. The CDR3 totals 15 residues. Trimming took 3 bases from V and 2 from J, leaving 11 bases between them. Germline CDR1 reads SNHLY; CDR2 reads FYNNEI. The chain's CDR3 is CASSETRVAGNTIYF. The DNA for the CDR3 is TGTGCCAGCAGTGAGACGAGGGTGGCTGGAAACACCATATATTTT. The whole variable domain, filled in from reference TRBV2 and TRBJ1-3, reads EPEVTQTPSHQVTQMGQEVILRCVPISNHLYFYWYRQILGQKVEFLVSFYNNEISEKSEIFDDQFSVERPDGSNFTLKIRSTKLEDSAMYFCASSETRVAGNTIYFGEGSWLTVV.

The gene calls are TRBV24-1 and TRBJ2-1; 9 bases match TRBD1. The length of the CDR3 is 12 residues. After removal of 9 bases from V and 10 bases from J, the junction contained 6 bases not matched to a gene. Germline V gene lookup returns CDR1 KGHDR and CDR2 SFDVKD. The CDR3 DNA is TGTGCCACCGGGACAGGGCCCAGGGAGCAGTTCTTC. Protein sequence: CATGTGPREQFF.

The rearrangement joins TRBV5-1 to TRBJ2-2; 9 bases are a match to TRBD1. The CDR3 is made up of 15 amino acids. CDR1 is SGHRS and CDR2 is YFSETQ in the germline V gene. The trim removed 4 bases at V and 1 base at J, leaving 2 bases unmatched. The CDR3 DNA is TGCGCCAGCAGCGCGACAGGGGGGAACACCGGGGAGCTGTTTTTT. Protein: CASSATGGNTGELFF.

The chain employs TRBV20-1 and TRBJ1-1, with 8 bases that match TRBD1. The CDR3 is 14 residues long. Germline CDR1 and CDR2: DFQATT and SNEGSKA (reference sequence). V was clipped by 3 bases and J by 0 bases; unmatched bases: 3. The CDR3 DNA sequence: TGCAGTGCTAGTAGACAGGGGCTGAACACTGAAGCTTTCTTT. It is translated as CSASRQGLNTEAFF.

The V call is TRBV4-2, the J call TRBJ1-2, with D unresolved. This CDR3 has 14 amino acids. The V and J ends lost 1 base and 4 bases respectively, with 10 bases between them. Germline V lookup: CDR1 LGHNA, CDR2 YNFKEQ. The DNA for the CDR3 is TGTGCCAGCAGCCAAGTAGGAGGCCTCTATGGCTACACCTTC. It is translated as CASSQVGGLYGYTF.

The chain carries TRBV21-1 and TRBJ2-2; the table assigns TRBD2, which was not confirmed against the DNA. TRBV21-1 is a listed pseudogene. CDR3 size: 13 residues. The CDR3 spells CASMPGNTGELFF. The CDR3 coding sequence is TGTGCCAGCATGCCCGGGAACACCGGGGAGCTGTTTTTT.

CDR3 region: CASSKQTNTGELFF. The CDR3 DNA reads as TGTGCCAGCAGTAAACAGACGAACACCGGGGAGCTGTTTTTT. This rearrangement joins TRBV9 to TRBJ2-2; D call uncertain. The V gene lost 5 bases and the J gene lost 0 bases, with 8 bases spanning the gap. CDR1 SGDLS and CDR2 YYNGEE come from the germline V gene. CDR3 length: 14 amino acids.

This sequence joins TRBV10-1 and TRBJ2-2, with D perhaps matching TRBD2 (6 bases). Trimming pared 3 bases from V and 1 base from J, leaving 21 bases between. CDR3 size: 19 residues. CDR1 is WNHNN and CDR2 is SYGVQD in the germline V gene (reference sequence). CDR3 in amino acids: CASSDFGTPGLLNTGELFF. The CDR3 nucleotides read TGCGCCAGCAGTGACTTCGGGACGCCGGGACTTTTGAACACCGGGGAGCTGTTTTTT.

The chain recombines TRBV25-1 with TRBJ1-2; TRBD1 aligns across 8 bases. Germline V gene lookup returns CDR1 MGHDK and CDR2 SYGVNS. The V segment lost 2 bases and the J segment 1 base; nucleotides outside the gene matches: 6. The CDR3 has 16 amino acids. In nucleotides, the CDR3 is TGTGCCAGCAGTGAACCCCCCGGACAGGGTAACTATGGCTACACCTTC. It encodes CASSEPPGQGNYGYTF.

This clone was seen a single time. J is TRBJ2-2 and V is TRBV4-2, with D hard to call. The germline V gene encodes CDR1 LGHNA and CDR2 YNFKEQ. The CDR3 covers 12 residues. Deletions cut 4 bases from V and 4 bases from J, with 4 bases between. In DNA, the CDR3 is TGTGCCAGCAGCCCGGTCACCGGGGAGCTGTTTTTT. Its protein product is CASSPVTGELFF.

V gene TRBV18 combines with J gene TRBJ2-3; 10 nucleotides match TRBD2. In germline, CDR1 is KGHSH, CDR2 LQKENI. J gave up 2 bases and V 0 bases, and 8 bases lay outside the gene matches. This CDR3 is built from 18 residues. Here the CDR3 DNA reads TGTGCCAGCTCACCACCCAGGACTAGCGGACACTTCACAGATACGCAGTATTTT. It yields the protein CASSPPRTSGHFTDTQYF.

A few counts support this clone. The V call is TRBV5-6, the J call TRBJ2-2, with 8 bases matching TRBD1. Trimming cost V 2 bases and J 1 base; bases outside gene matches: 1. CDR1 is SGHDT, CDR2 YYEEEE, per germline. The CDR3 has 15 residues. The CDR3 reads CASSFGTGNTGELFF. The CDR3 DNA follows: TGTGCCAGCAGCTTTGGGACAGGGAACACCGGGGAGCTGTTTTTT.

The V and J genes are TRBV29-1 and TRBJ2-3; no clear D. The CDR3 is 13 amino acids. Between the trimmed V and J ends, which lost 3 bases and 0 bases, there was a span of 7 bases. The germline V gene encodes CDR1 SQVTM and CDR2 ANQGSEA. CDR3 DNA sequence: TGCAGCGTTGAGGTCCAGAGCACAGATACGCAGTATTTT. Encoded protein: CSVEVQSTDTQYF.

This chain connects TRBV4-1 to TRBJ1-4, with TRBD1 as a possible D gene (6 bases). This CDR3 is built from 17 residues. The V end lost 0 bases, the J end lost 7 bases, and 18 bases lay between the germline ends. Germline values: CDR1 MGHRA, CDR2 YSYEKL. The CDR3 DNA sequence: TGCGCCAGCAGCCAAGATCCTTGGAGAGACAGGTCTGAAAAACTGTTTTTT. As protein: CASSQDPWRDRSEKLFF.

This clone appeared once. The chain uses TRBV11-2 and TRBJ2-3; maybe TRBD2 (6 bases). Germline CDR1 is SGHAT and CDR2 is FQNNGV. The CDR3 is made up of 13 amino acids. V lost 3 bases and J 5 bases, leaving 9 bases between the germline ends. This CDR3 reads CASSFGGKDTQYF. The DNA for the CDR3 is TGTGCCAGCAGCTTTGGGGGGAAAGATACGCAGTATTTT. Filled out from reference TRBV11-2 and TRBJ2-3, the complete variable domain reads EAGVAQSPRYKIIEKRQSVAFWCNPISGHATLYWYQQILGQGPKLLIQFQNNGVVDDSQLPKDRFSAERLKGVDSTLKIQPAKLEDSAVYLCASSFGGKDTQYFGPGTRLTVL.

This chain's CDR3 is CASSTRYSGNPSYNEQFF. The CDR3 coding sequence is TGTGCCAGTAGTACCCGGTATAGCGGAAACCCCTCCTACAATGAGCAGTTCTTC. This rearrangement joins TRBV19 to TRBJ2-1, with D possibly matching TRBD2 (6 bases). Germline loops: CDR1 LNHDA, CDR2 SQIVND (reference sequence). V lost 4 bases and J 0 bases, leaving 19 bases between the germline ends. The CDR3 covers 18 residues.

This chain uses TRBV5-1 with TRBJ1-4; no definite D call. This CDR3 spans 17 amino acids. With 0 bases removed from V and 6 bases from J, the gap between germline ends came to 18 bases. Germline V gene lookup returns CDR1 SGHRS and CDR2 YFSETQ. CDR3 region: CASSLGGQSGMDEKLFF. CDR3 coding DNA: TGCGCCAGCAGCTTGGGAGGGCAGTCTGGCATGGATGAAAAACTGTTTTTT.

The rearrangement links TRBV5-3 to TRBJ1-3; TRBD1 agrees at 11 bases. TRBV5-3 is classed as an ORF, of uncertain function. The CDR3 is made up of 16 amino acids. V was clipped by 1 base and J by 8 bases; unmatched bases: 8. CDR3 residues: CARSLNGRDRGDTIYF. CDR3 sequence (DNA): TGTGCCAGAAGCTTGAACGGACGGGACAGGGGGGACACCATATATTTT.

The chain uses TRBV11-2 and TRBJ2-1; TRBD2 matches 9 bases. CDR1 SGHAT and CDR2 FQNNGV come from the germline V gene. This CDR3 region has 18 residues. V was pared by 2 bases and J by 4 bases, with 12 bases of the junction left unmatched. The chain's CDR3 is CASSLQRGRSGRYNEQFF. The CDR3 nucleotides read TGTGCCAGCAGCTTACAACGGGGGAGGAGCGGGAGGTACAATGAGCAGTTCTTC.

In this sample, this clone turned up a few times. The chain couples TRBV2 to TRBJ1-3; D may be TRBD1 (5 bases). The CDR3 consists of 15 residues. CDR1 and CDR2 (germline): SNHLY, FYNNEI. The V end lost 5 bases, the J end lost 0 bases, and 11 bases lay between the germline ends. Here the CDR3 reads CASSTDMVSGNTIYF. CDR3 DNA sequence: TGTGCCAGCAGTACGGACATGGTCTCTGGAAACACCATATATTTT.

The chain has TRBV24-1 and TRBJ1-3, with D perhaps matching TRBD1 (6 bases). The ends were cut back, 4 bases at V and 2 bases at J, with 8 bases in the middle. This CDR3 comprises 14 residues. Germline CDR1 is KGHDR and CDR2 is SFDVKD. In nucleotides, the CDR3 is TGTGCCACCAGTGACAACAGGGCTGGAAACACCATATATTTT. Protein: CATSDNRAGNTIYF.

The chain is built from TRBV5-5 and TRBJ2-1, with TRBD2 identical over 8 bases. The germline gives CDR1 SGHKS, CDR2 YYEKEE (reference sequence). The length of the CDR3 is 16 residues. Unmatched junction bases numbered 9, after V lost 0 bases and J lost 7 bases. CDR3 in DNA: TGTGCCAGCAGCTTGGGTCTTACGGGGGGGATAAATGAGCAGTTCTTC. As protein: CASSLGLTGGINEQFF.

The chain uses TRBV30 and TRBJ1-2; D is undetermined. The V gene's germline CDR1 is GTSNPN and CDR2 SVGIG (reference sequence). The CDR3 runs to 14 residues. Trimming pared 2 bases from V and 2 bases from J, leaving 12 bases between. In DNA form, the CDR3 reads TGTGCCTGGAGTCCGGATCGGGGAAACTATGGCTACACCTTC. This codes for CAWSPDRGNYGYTF.

CDR3 sequence (DNA): TGTGCCAGCAGCCGAAGAAAACAGGGGTTTACTGAAGCTTTCTTT. Protein: CASSRRKQGFTEAFF. The genes are TRBV11-3 and TRBJ1-1; 7 nucleotides agree with TRBD1. The CDR3 runs 15 residues. CDR1 SGHNT and CDR2 YENEEA come from the germline V gene. The V segment lost 5 bases and the J segment 5 bases; nucleotides outside the gene matches: 11. Together with reference TRBV11-3 and TRBJ1-1, the CDR3 gives the full variable domain: EAGVVQSPRYKIIEKKQPVAFWCNPISGHNTLYWYLQNLGQGPELLIRYENEEAVDDSQLPKDRFSAERLKGVDSTLKIQPAELGDSAVYLCASSRRKQGFTEAFFGQGTRLTVV.

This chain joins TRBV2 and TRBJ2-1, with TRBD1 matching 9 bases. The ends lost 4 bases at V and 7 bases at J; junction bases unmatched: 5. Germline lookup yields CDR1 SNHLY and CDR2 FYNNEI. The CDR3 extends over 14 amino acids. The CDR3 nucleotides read TGTGCCAGCAGTGTGGACAGGGGCGGGAATGAGCAGTTCTTC. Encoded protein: CASSVDRGGNEQFF.

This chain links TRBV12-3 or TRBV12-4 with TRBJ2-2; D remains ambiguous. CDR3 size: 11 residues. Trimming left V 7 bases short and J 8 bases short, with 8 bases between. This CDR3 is CASTLTGELFF. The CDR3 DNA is TGTGCCAGCACCTTGACTGGGGAGCTGTTTTTT.

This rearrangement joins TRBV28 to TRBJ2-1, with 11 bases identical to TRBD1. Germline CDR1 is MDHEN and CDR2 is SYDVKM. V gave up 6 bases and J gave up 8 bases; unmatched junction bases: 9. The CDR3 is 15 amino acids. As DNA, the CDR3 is TGTGCCAGCAGACCTAGGACAGGGGGCCGGGATGAGCAGTTCTTC. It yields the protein CASRPRTGGRDEQFF.

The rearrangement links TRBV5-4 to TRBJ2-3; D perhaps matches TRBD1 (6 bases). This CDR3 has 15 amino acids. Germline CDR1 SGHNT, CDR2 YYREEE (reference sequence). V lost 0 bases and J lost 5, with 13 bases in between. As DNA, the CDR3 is TGTGCCAGCAGCTTGGACGTGGGGGCGGGAGATACGCAGTATTTT. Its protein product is CASSLDVGAGDTQYF. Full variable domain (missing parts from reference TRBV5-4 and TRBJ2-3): ETGVTQSPTHLIKTRGQQVTLRCSSQSGHNTVSWYQQALGQGPQFIFQYYREEENGRGNFPPRFSGLQFPNYSSELNVNALELDDSALYLCASSLDVGAGDTQYFGPGTRLTVL.